Reported below is one T cell receptor beta chain. The antigen is undetermined. The data originate from a study of cytomegalovirus exposure and HLA in healthy donors. Across the study: The roughly 120 validation repertoires, a later analysis reported, used the same platform as the 600 to 700 repertoires from the first cohort. The study's findings and limits: The classifier, whose performance was assessed in both the original and validation cohorts, reportedly diagnosed cytomegalovirus status with high specificity and sensitivity. In vitro testing confirmed a few CMV-associated chains as specific for CMV antigens. TCR beta chains numbering about 160 were designated cytomegalovirus-associated.

This CDR3 has 14 residues. V gave up 6 bases and J gave up 3 bases, with 11 bases separating them. CDR1 and CDR2 (germline): MNHNS, SASEGT. Data came from immunoSEQ multiplex PCR; TCRdb stores just in-frame clones and leaves some out. Among roughly 330,000 clones listed, about nine tenths were seen once. The TCR was taken from a woman in her twenties or thirties in good health and CMV-seropositive. The chain uses TRBV6-1 and TRBJ2-2; D remains unclear. The specimen sequenced was PBMCs. The CDR3 protein is CASRLYGDTGELFF. CDR3 nucleotides: TGTGCCAGCAGACTCTATGGGGACACCGGGGAGCTGTTTTTT.